This note documents a single TCR beta chain sequence. This entry comes from a study of T cell changes during pregnancy in multiple sclerosis. TCRdb's copy holds only in-frame clones and misses some; the assay was immunoSEQ multiplex PCR. Of 25,000 to 35,000 clones in the sample, almost 90% were seen once. Germline values: CDR1 LNHDA, CDR2 SQIVND (reference sequence). V was cut by 1 base and J by 4 bases, with 22 bases left in between. This CDR3 has 18 residues. The source material was CD4+ T cells from peripheral blood mononuclear cells, sampled in the third trimester of pregnancy. The sequence derives from a female donor in good health, enrolled as a control in a pregnancy study. J is TRBJ1-1 and V is TRBV19, with D possibly being TRBD1 (5 bases). The CDR3: CASSIGQLTSGSGTEAFF. The DNA of the CDR3 is TGTGCCAGTAGTATAGGCCAGCTAACTTCAGGGTCGGGCACTGAAGCTTTCTTT. The variable domain in full, with the rest retrieved from reference TRBV19 and TRBJ1-1, is DGGITQSPKYLFRKEGQNVTLSCEQNLNHDAMYWYRQDPGQGLRLIYYSQIVNDFQKGDIAEGYSVSREKKESFPLTVTSAQKNPTAFYLCASSIGQLTSGSGTEAFFGQGTRLTVV.